This T cell receptor (beta chain) was captured in a study of vaccination and CD4 T cells after COVID-19. About the research overall: The interval from dose two to post-vaccine sampling had a median of about 66 days, and it ranged from 14 to 241.

The assay that was used to sequence DNA from cultured CD4+ T cells was the Oncomine TCR Beta short-read assay. Investigators isolated genomic DNA from cultured CD4+ T cells. In TCRdb, the PCR reads were re-called with MiXCR into one record per CDR3 protein. The sample carries about 21,000 distinct CDR3 sequences, 60% recorded once. Sample treatment: roughly 10-day PBMC culture with coronavirus spike peptide pools or control peptides (ViraFEST assay). Peptide pool stimulation in ViraFEST expanded antigen-specific T cells, whose TCRs were then sequenced. This CDR3 is 13 amino acids long. Deletions cut 4 bases from V and 2 bases from J, with 8 bases between. In germline, CDR1 is SGHAT, CDR2 FQNNGV. For this clonotype: What it recognizes is unknown.

The chain is built from TRBV11-2 and TRBJ1-2; D not certain. Here the sequenced sample was CD4+ T cells from blood, cultured in vitro, taken after SARS-CoV-2 vaccination. The sequence was obtained from a human donor who had recovered from COVID-19. The CDR3 region is CASSSAGNYGYTF. The CDR3 coding sequence is TGTGCCAGCAGCTCCGCGGGGAACTATGGCTACACCTTC.